The clone carrying this T cell receptor (beta chain) occurred once. The table came from immunoSEQ multiplex PCR; TCRdb's copy has only in-frame clones and leaves some out. Among 250,000 to 350,000 clones listed, roughly 89% were seen once. This entry belongs to a study of blood T cell repertoires in COVID-19. The germline V gene has CDR1 MGHDK and CDR2 SYGVNS. The CDR3 runs 14 residues. Trimming cost V 8 bases and J 10 bases, with 20 bases left between them. Sequenced material: PBMCs or T cells enriched from blood (not recorded which). The source is a woman aged 18-29 years with acute COVID-19. This rearrangement joins TRBV25-1 to TRBJ1-4; maybe TRBD1 (6 bases). The CDR3 region is CASAGAGVFGKLFF. The CDR3, as DNA: TGTGCCAGCGCCGGTGCAGGGGTTTTTGGAAAACTGTTTTTT. The variable domain in full, with the rest retrieved from reference TRBV25-1 and TRBJ1-4, is EADIYQTPRYLVIGTGKKITLECSQTMGHDKMYWYQQDPGMELHLIHYSYGVNSTEKGDLSSESTVSRIRTEHFPLTLESARPSHTSQYLCASAGAGVFGKLFFGSGTQLSVL.